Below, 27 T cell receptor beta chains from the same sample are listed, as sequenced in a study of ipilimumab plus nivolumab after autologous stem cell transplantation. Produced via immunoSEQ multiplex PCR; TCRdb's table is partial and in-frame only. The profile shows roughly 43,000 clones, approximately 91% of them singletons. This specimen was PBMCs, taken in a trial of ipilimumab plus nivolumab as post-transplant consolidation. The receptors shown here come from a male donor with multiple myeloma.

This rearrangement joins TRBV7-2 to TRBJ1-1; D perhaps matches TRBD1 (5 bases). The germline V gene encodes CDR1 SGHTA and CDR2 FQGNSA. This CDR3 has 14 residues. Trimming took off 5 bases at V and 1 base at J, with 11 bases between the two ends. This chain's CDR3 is CASSPSGGNTEAFF. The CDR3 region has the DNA TGTGCCAGCAGCCCGTCCGGGGGGAACACTGAAGCTTTCTTT. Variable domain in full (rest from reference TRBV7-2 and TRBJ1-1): GAGVSQSPSNKVTEKGKDVELRCDPISGHTALYWYRQSLGQGLEFLIYFQGNSAPDKSGLPSDRFSAERTGGSVSTLTIQRTQQEDSAVYLCASSPSGGNTEAFFGQGTRLTVV.

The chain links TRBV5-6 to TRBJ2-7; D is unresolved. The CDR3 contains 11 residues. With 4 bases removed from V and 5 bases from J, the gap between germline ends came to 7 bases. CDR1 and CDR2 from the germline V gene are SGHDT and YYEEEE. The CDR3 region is CASSRLHEQYF. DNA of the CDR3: TGTGCCAGCAGCCGCTTACACGAGCAGTACTTC.

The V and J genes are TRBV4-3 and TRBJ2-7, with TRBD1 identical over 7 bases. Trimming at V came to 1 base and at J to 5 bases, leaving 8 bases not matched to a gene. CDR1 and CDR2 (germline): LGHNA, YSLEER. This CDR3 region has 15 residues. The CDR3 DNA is TGCGCCAGCAGCCAAGGGGTGGGGACAGTAGACGAGCAGTACTTC. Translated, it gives CASSQGVGTVDEQYF.

CDR3: CASSLRDSYNSPLHF. DNA of the CDR3: TGCGCCAGCAGCCTCCGGGACAGTTATAATTCACCCCTCCACTTT. This rearrangement joins TRBV4-3 to TRBJ1-6, with 7 bases aligning to TRBD1. The CDR3 is 15 residues long. Germline trimming cut 4 bases from V and 4 bases from J; bases unmatched to any gene: 4. The germline V gene has CDR1 LGHNA and CDR2 YSLEER.

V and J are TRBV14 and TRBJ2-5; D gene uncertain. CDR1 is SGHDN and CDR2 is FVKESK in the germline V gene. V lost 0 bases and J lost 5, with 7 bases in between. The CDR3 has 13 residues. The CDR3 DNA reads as TGTGCCAGCAGCCAAGAGGCGTGGGAGACCCAGTACTTC. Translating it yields CASSQEAWETQYF.

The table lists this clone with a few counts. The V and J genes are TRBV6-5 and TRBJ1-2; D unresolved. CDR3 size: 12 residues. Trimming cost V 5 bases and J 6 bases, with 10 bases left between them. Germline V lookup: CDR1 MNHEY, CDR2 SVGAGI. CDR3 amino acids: CASSGPEDGYTF. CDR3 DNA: TGTGCCAGCAGTGGACCTGAGGATGGCTACACCTTC.

CDR3 sequence (DNA): TGTGCCAGCAGCCAAACTAGCGGGAGGTTCTACAATGAGCAGTTCTTC. Translating it yields CASSQTSGRFYNEQFF. The V call is TRBV28, the J call TRBJ2-1; 12 positions match TRBD2. The CDR3 length is 16 residues. The J segment lost 3 bases and the V segment lost 6 bases, leaving 6 bases of the junction unmatched. Germline CDR1 reads MDHEN; CDR2 reads SYDVKM.

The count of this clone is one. The CDR3 reads CASRPTHTGTGHRNTIYF. The CDR3 DNA sequence: TGTGCCAGCAGACCGACCCACACCGGGACAGGGCACAGAAACACCATATATTTT. V usage is TRBV27 and J usage is TRBJ1-3; the match to TRBD1 covers 9 bases. Germline V CDR1 and CDR2: MNHEY, SMNVEV (reference sequence). V shed 6 bases, J shed 5 bases, and the junction held 17 bases outside the gene matches. The CDR3 runs to 18 residues.

In nucleotides, the CDR3 is TGTGCCACGATAGACCACTCTGGGGCCAACGTCCTGACTTTC. Its translation: CATIDHSGANVLTF. This chain connects TRBV28 to TRBJ2-6; D is undetermined. CDR1 and CDR2 from the germline V gene are MDHEN and SYDVKM. This CDR3 region has 14 residues. Trimming took 10 bases from V and 0 from J, leaving 10 bases between them.

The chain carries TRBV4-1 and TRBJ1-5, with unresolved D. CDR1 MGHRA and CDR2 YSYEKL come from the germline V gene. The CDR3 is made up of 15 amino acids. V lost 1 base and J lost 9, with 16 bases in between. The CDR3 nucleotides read TGCGCCAGCAGCCAAGTGAAACACGCACTAGGGCCCCAGCATTTT. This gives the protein CASSQVKHALGPQHF.

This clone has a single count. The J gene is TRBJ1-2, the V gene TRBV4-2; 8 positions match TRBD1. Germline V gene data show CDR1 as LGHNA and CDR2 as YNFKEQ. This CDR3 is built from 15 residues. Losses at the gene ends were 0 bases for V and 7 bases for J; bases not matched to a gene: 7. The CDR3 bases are TGTGCCAGCAGCCAAGAAGGACAGGGCGTCGGTGGCTACACCTTC. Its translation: CASSQEGQGVGGYTF.

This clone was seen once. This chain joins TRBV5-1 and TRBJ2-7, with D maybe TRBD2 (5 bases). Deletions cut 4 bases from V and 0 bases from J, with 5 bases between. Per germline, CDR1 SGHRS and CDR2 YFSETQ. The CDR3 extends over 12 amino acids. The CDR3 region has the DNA TGCGCCAGCAGCCGGGACTCCTACGAGCAGTACTTC. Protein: CASSRDSYEQYF.

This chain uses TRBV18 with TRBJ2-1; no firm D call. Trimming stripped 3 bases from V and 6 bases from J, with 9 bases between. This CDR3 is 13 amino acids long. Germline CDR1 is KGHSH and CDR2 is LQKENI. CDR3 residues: CASSPSGPNEQFF. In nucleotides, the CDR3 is TGTGCCAGCTCACCGTCCGGCCCCAATGAGCAGTTCTTC.

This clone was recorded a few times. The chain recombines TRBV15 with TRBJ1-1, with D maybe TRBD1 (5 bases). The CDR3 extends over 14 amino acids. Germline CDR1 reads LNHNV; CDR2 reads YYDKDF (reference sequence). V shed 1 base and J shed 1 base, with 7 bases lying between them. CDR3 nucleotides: TGTGCCACCAGCAGAGGGGGCTGGAACACTGAAGCTTTCTTT. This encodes CATSRGGWNTEAFF.

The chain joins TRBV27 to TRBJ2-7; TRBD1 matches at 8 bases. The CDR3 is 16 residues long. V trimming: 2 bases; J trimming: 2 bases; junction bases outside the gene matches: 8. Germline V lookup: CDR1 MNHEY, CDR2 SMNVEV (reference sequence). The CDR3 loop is CASSLDRGTGTYEQYF. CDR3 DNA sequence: TGTGCCAGCAGTTTAGATCGGGGGACAGGAACCTACGAGCAGTACTTC.

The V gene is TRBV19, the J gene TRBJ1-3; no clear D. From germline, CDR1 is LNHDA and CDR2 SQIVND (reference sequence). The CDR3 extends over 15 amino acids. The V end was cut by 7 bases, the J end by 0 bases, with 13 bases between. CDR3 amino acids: CASIDRTNSGNTIYF. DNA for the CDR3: TGTGCCAGTATTGACCGAACAAACTCTGGAAACACCATATATTTT.

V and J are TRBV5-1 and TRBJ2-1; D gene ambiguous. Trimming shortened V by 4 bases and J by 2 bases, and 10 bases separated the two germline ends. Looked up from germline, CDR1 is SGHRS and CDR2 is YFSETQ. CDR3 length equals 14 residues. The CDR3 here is CASSPRPPYNEQFF. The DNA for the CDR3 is TGCGCCAGCAGCCCTCGACCCCCCTACAATGAGCAGTTCTTC.

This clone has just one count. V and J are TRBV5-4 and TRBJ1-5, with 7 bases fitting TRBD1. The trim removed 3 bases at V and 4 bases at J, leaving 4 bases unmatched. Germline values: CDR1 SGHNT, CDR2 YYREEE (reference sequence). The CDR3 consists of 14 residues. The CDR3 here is CASSSQGVNQPQHF. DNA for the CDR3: TGTGCCAGCAGCTCGCAGGGGGTTAATCAGCCCCAGCATTTT.

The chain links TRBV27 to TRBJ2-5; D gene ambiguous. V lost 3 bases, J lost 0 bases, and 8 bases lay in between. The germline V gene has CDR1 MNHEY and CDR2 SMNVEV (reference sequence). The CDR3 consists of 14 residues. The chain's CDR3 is CASSFYANQETQYF. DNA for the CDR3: TGTGCCAGCAGTTTCTACGCCAACCAAGAGACCCAGTACTTC.

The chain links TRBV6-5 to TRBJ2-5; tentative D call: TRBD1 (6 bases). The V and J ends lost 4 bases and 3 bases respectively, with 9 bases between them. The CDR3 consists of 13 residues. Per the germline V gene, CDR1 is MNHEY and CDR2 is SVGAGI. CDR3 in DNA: TGTGCCAGCAGTTCCCCAGGGGAAGAGACCCAGTACTTC. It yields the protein CASSSPGEETQYF.

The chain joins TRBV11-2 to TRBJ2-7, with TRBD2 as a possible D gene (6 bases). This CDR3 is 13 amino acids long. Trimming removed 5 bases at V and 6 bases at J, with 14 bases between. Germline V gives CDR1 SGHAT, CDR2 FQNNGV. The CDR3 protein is CASSAPGGVEQYF. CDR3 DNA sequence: TGTGCCAGCAGCGCCCCTGGAGGGGTCGAGCAGTACTTC.

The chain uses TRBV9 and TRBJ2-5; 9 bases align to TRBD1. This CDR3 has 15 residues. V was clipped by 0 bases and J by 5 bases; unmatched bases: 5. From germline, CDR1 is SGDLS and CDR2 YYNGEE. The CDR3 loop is CASSVVTGGWETQYF. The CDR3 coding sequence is TGTGCCAGCAGCGTAGTGACAGGGGGATGGGAGACCCAGTACTTC.

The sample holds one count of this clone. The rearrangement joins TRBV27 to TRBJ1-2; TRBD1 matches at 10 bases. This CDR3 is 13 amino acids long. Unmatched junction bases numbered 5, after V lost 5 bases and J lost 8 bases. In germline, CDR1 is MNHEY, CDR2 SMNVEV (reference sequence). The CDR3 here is CASSPDRGRGYTF. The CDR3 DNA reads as TGTGCCAGCAGTCCGGACAGGGGGAGGGGCTACACCTTC.

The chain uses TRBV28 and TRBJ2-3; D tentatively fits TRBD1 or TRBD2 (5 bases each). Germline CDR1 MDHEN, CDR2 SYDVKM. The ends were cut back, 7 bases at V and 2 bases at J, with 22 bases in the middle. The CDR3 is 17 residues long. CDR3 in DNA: TGTGCCAGCATCCCCAGTATCGGAGGTGGGGCCACAGATACGCAGTATTTT. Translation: CASIPSIGGGATDTQYF.

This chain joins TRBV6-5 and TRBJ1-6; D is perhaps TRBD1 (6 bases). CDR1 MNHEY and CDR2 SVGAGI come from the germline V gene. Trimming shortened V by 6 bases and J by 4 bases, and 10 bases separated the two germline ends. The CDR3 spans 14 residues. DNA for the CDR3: TGTGCCAGCAGAAAAGGGGGTTATAATTCACCCCTCCACTTT. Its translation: CASRKGGYNSPLHF.

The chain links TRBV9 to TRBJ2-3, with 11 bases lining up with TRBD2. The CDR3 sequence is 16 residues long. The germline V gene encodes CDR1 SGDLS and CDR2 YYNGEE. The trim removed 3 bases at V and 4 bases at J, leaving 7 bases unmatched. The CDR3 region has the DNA TGTGCCAGCAGCGGTAGCGGGGGGGCCGCGGCAGATACGCAGTATTTT. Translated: CASSGSGGAAADTQYF. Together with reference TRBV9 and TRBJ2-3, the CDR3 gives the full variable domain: DSGVTQTPKHLITATGQRVTLRCSPRSGDLSVYWYQQSLDQGLQFLIQYYNGEERAKGNILERFSAQQFPDLHSELNLSSLELGDSALYFCASSGSGGAAADTQYFGPGTRLTVL.

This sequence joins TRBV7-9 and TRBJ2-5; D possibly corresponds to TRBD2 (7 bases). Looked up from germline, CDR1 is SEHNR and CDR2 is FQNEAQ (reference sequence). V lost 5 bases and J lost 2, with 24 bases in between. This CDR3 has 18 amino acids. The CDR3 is CASSPNPDGGGVQETQYF. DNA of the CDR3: TGTGCCAGCAGCCCAAACCCCGATGGCGGGGGCGTTCAAGAGACCCAGTACTTC.